The T cell receptor beta chain under discussion was sequenced for a study of a mutant IDH1 vaccine in newly diagnosed glioma. In the case of this clone: The antigen is not known.

Data came from immunoSEQ multiplex PCR; TCRdb stores just in-frame clones and leaves some out. The table lists about 60,000 clones, approximately 84% of them singletons, with less than 15% in the top ten. Time point reported: week 23, last vaccination. The content of each vaccine dose was 300 ug of mutant IDH1 20-mer peptide, and topical imiquimod accompanied it. Sequencing was performed on PBMCs, taken from a glioma patient whose treatment included an IDH1 peptide vaccine. This sequence was found in a man aged 18 to 35 with glioma.

The CDR3 coding sequence is TGTGCCAGCAGTGAGTTGAGCGGGAAGACAGATACGCAGTATTTT. It translates to CASSELSGKTDTQYF. V is TRBV25-1 and J is TRBJ2-3; 7 nucleotides line up with TRBD2. The trim removed 3 bases at V and 3 bases at J, leaving 6 bases unmatched. The CDR3 is 15 amino acids. CDR1 and CDR2 (germline): MGHDK, SYGVNS.